The 27 T cell receptor beta chains in this list originate from one sample, sequenced in a study of type 1 and type 2 diabetes patients (dated by TCRdb to 2016 to 2017). For sequencing, an Illumina MiSeq was employed. For TCRbeta CDR3 amplification, the template was genomic DNA taken from the sorted T cell subsets. The TCRbeta CDR3 region was amplified by multiplex PCR using 30 forward and 13 reverse primers. TCRdb trimmed the raw reads at Q25, called clones with MiXCR and kept productive beta chains. One record per CDR3 amino acid sequence lists the most common genes and DNA. The sample profile shows 250,000 or so distinct CDR3 sequences; approximately 50% of them were found once. In total, the top ten clones hold roughly an eighth of the sample. Material for sequencing was peripheral blood mononuclear cells (PBMCs). Receptors were obtained from a man between 18 and 29 years old with type 2 diabetes.

This clonotype was seen a few times. One junction end does not reproduce the germline sequence, and a read error may be involved. V and J are TRBV7-3 and TRBJ2-7; 8 bases match TRBD2. In germline, CDR1 is SGHTA, CDR2 FQGTGA. There are 13 residues in the CDR3. CDR3 in amino acids: CASSVGLVYEQYF. The CDR3 region has the DNA TGCGCCAGCAGCGTGGGACTAGTCTACGAGCAGTACTTC.

This clonotype has ten or more counts. This CDR3 reads CSARWTVNTGELFF. CDR3 nucleotides: TGCAGTGCTAGGTGGACCGTGAACACCGGGGAGCTGTTTTTT. The rearrangement uses TRBV20-1 and TRBJ2-2; D not resolved. This CDR3 has 14 amino acids. CDR1 DFQATT and CDR2 SNEGSKA come from the germline V gene (reference sequence). V lost 3 bases to trimming and J lost 1 base, with 9 bases between them.

This clonotype was detected ten times or more. This chain joins TRBV7-8 and TRBJ2-7, with no clear D. The length of the CDR3 is 14 residues. The V end was cut by 5 bases, the J end by 3 bases, with 14 bases between. The V gene's germline CDR1 is SGHVS and CDR2 FQNEAQ. The CDR3 sequence: CASSKHVSNYEQYF. CDR3 DNA sequence: TGTGCCAGCAGCAAACACGTCAGTAACTACGAGCAGTACTTC.

With respect to this clonotype: A much larger clone is a single base away; this may be a read error. This CDR3 fails to terminate in the conserved phenylalanine or tryptophan, so it likely reflects a read error. The chain uses TRBV10-3 and TRBJ1-1; no reliable D call. Germline lookup yields CDR1 ENHRY and CDR2 SYGVKD. Trimming shortened V by 8 bases and J by 0 bases, and 10 bases separated the two germline ends. This CDR3 has 13 amino acids. CDR3 DNA sequence: TGTGCCATCCGGAGCGAAATGAACACTGAAGCTTTCTCT. It is translated as CAIRSEMNTEAFS.

The V and J genes are TRBV30 and TRBJ2-7, with 7 bases identical to TRBD1. Losses at the gene ends were 1 base for V and 4 bases for J; bases not matched to a gene: 1. The CDR3 has 12 residues. Germline V gene lookup returns CDR1 GTSNPN and CDR2 SVGIG (reference sequence). This chain's CDR3 is CAWSAQGYEQYF. The CDR3 DNA reads TGTGCCTGGAGTGCACAGGGGTACGAGCAGTACTTC.

The CDR3 reads CSAPMDRGVGTEAFF. The CDR3 bases are TGCAGTGCCCCTATGGATCGGGGGGTTGGTACTGAAGCTTTCTTT. This rearrangement joins TRBV20-1 to TRBJ1-1, with D perhaps matching TRBD1 (5 bases). Trimming cost V 6 bases and J 5 bases, with 22 bases left between them. The germline V gene has CDR1 DFQATT and CDR2 SNEGSKA (reference sequence). The CDR3 totals 15 residues.

The chain employs TRBV5-1 and TRBJ2-2; tentative D call: TRBD2 (5 bases). The V end was cut by 2 bases, the J end by 6 bases, with 8 bases between. CDR3 length: 13 amino acids. The germline V gene has CDR1 SGHRS and CDR2 YFSETQ. The CDR3 DNA reads TGCGCCAGCAGCTTTAAGGGAGCCGGGGAGCTGTTTTTT. Its translation: CASSFKGAGELFF.

This clonotype has only a few counts. The chain joins TRBV5-5 to TRBJ2-1, with D maybe TRBD1 (6 bases). The CDR3 is 15 amino acids. Germline CDR1 is SGHKS and CDR2 is YYEKEE (reference sequence). V was clipped by 0 bases and J by 9 bases, with 16 bases between them. In DNA form, the CDR3 reads TGTGCCAGCAGCTTGGCGCAGGGGAGCAGGACTGAGCAGTTCTTC. Its translation is CASSLAQGSRTEQFF.

The rearrangement uses TRBV25-1 and TRBJ1-2, with a possible D match to TRBD1 (6 bases). The germline V gene encodes CDR1 MGHDK and CDR2 SYGVNS. This CDR3 spans 13 amino acids. Deletions cut 3 bases from V and 8 bases from J, with 13 bases between. Here the CDR3 reads CASSEGTGLGYTF. Written as DNA, the CDR3 is TGTGCCAGCAGTGAGGGAACAGGGCTGGGCTACACCTTC.

The chain joins TRBV12-3 or TRBV12-4 to TRBJ1-1, with 10 nucleotides matching TRBD1. V trimming: 5 bases; J trimming: 3 bases; junction bases outside the gene matches: 9. This CDR3 contains 16 residues. In nucleotides, the CDR3 is TGTGCCAGCAGTGGGGGACAGGGGCTAACGGACACTGAAGCTTTCTTT. It encodes CASSGGQGLTDTEAFF.

A few counts support this clonotype. The chain recombines TRBV12-5 with TRBJ1-1; D possibly corresponds to TRBD1 (5 bases). V lost 1 base and J lost 3, with 12 bases in between. Germline-derived CDR1 and CDR2 are LGHNT and FRNRAP. The CDR3 runs 15 residues. The CDR3 sequence: CASGLGQGGDTEAFF. The CDR3 coding sequence is TGTGCTAGTGGTTTGGGGCAGGGTGGGGACACTGAAGCTTTCTTT.

CDR3 residues: CASPGHLNQPQHF. CDR3 coding DNA: TGTGCCTCCCCGGGACATTTAAATCAGCCCCAGCATTTT. This chain connects TRBV24-1 to TRBJ1-5; tentative D call: TRBD1 (6 bases). Germline V gene lookup returns CDR1 KGHDR and CDR2 SFDVKD. V gave up 12 bases and J gave up 4 bases, with 15 bases separating them. There are 13 residues in the CDR3.

Notes on this clonotype: It may be a read error: a sequence one base away is much more abundant. The chain carries TRBV7-6 and TRBJ2-1, with 9 bases matching TRBD2. The CDR3 is made up of 16 amino acids. Germline trimming cut 4 bases from V and 11 bases from J; bases unmatched to any gene: 15. Germline-derived CDR1 and CDR2 are SGHVS and FNYEAQ. CDR3 loop: CASSWSGGRAAGKQFF. CDR3 in DNA: TGTGCCAGCAGCTGGAGTGGCGGGAGGGCCGCGGGTAAGCAGTTCTTC.

This clonotype was picked up a small number of times. The chain employs TRBV6-6 and TRBJ2-1; maybe TRBD2 (5 bases). CDR3 size: 19 residues. Germline CDR1 and CDR2: MNHNY and SVGAGI (reference sequence). V shed 5 bases and J shed 0 bases, with 23 bases lying between them. The CDR3 DNA is TGTGCCAGCAGTCCCTCTCCCGGGCGGGTCCTAAGCTCCTACAATGAGCAGTTCTTC. As protein: CASSPSPGRVLSSYNEQFF.

A note on this clonotype: Compared with germline, one end of the junction differs, possibly owing to a read error. The V and J genes are TRBV6-6 and TRBJ2-7, with 8 bases matching TRBD1. CDR1 and CDR2 from the germline V gene are MNHNY and SVGAGI (reference sequence). The CDR3 is made up of 14 amino acids. The DNA of the CDR3 is TGTGCCAGCAGTGACTCCGGGACAGGCGACGAGCAGTACTTC. Amino acid sequence: CASSDSGTGDEQYF.

J is TRBJ1-1 and V is TRBV25-1; perhaps TRBD1 as D (5 bases). From germline, CDR1 is MGHDK and CDR2 SYGVNS. The CDR3 is 16 amino acids. V lost 2 bases and J 1 base, leaving 14 bases between the germline ends. CDR3: CASSEGHSGQNTEAFF. CDR3 DNA: TGTGCCAGCAGTGAAGGACACAGCGGACAGAACACTGAAGCTTTCTTT.

The chain combines TRBV7-8 with TRBJ1-3; D gene unclear. From germline, CDR1 is SGHVS and CDR2 FQNEAQ. With 2 bases removed from V and 1 base from J, the gap between germline ends came to 12 bases. The CDR3 has 16 amino acids. In DNA, the CDR3 is TGTGCCAGCAGCTTAACTCGGGAGGGATCTGGAAACACCATATATTTT. It specifies CASSLTREGSGNTIYF.

This chain connects TRBV4-2 to TRBJ2-7, with a tentative D call TRBD1 (7 bases). This CDR3 has 15 residues. The germline V gene has CDR1 LGHNA and CDR2 YNFKEQ. V lost 8 bases and J 5 bases, leaving 22 bases between the germline ends. CDR3 sequence: CASRGGGMGTHEQYF. As DNA, the CDR3 is TGTGCCAGCCGCGGAGGGGGCATGGGTACGCACGAGCAGTACTTC.

The gene calls are TRBV7-8 and TRBJ1-1; D perhaps matches TRBD1 (6 bases). The CDR3 totals 14 residues. Germline CDR1 is SGHVS and CDR2 is FQNEAQ. Trimming stripped 5 bases from V and 6 bases from J, with 16 bases between. The CDR3, as DNA: TGTGCCAGCAGCCCCGGACAGTTGATGGCTGAAGCTTTCTTT. Amino acids: CASSPGQLMAEAFF.

As regards this clonotype: Given a much more abundant clone one base away, this may be a read error. The V call is TRBV15, the J call TRBJ1-1, with D hard to call. This CDR3 region has 15 residues. Per germline, CDR1 LNHNV and CDR2 YYDKDF (reference sequence). For the CDR3, the DNA is TGTGCCACCAACAGAGACAATAAGCCCAACACTGAAGCTTTCTTT. Translating gives CATNRDNKPNTEAFF.

This chain uses TRBV12-3 or TRBV12-4 with TRBJ2-1; the match to TRBD2 covers 13 bases. This CDR3 is 19 amino acids long. J gave up 4 bases and V 6 bases, and 15 bases lay outside the gene matches. CDR3 nucleotide sequence: TGTGCCAGCAGAGGACTAGCGGGAGAGGGGGCCCAGATATACAATGAGCAGTTCTTC. It translates to CASRGLAGEGAQIYNEQFF.

J is TRBJ2-1 and V is TRBV15, with 10 bases identical to TRBD2. J was trimmed by 7 bases and V by 5 bases; bases with no gene match: 2. The CDR3 sequence is 13 residues long. The germline V gene has CDR1 LNHNV and CDR2 YYDKDF (reference sequence). The CDR3 DNA follows: TGTGCCACCAGCTCAGCGGGAGGGAATGAGCAGTTCTTC. It specifies CATSSAGGNEQFF.

V gene TRBV7-2 combines with J gene TRBJ2-7; D might be TRBD1 or TRBD2, each matching 5 bases. V gave up 3 bases and J gave up 2 bases, with 14 bases separating them. Germline assignment: CDR1 SGHTA and CDR2 FQGNSA. The CDR3 is 15 amino acids. CDR3 loop: CASSFDRDRAYEQYF. The CDR3 nucleotides are TGTGCCAGCAGCTTTGATCGGGACCGAGCCTACGAGCAGTACTTC.

The chain recombines TRBV6-1 with TRBJ1-2; 7 positions match TRBD1. V was clipped by 4 bases and J by 5 bases; unmatched bases: 19. The CDR3 has 18 amino acids. Germline V gene data show CDR1 as MNHNS and CDR2 as SASEGT. CDR3 amino acids: CASSVLGGEGASTYGYTF. For the CDR3, the DNA is TGTGCCAGCAGTGTGCTGGGGGGCGAGGGGGCCTCCACTTATGGCTACACCTTC.

This clonotype was seen a few times. The chain recombines TRBV19 with TRBJ2-1; the D gene is possibly TRBD2 (6 bases). The CDR3 covers 14 residues. Germline assignment: CDR1 LNHDA and CDR2 SQIVND (reference sequence). The ends were cut back, 5 bases at V and 8 bases at J, with 16 bases in the middle. The CDR3 here is CASSLGGRVDEQFF. The CDR3 nucleotides read TGTGCCAGTAGTCTTGGAGGGCGGGTCGATGAGCAGTTCTTC.

This chain joins TRBV6-1 and TRBJ2-2; no clear D gene. Germline loops: CDR1 MNHNS, CDR2 SASEGT. Trimming stripped 1 base from V and 5 bases from J, with 14 bases between. The CDR3 is made up of 16 amino acids. The CDR3 loop reads CASSEDGGRWTGELFF. The CDR3 DNA sequence: TGTGCCAGCAGTGAAGACGGCGGCCGCTGGACCGGGGAGCTGTTTTTT.

About this clonotype itself: The junction does not match germline at one end; this may be a read error. This sequence joins TRBV28 and TRBJ2-7; TRBD2 is a possible D gene (6 bases). Germline V gene data show CDR1 as MDHEN and CDR2 as SYDVKM. The CDR3 is 14 residues long. The DNA of the CDR3 is TGTGCCAGCACCTCCAGGCGGGGAACCTACGAGCAGTACTTT. It encodes CASTSRRGTYEQYF.